The T cell receptor beta chain described here comes from a study of patients and donors after allogeneic stem cell transplantation. V dropped 10 bases and J dropped 1; count of bases not matched to a gene: 11. This CDR3 has 15 residues. TCRdb recomputed calls from the RT-PCR reads with MiXCR, one row per CDR3 protein. Counted here are some 960,000 distinct CDR3 sequences, over 15% occurring once; the ten biggest clones make up 6%. The chain links TRBV12-3 or TRBV12-4 to TRBJ2-3, with TRBD2 matching over 7 bases. Source material: blood, either unsorted or a sorted T cell fraction (not recorded which). The receptor was derived from a human donor who was either an allogeneic HSCT recipient or a stem cell or donor lymphocyte infusion donor (not recorded which). It is not recorded whose cells these are; they may come from a transplant donor. The CDR3 DNA reads as TGTGCCATCACCTGGGGGGGGTGGGGCACAGATACGCAGTATTTT. This encodes CAITWGGWGTDTQYF.